The 24 T cell receptor beta chains reported below all come from one sample, sequenced in a study of blood T cell repertoires in COVID-19. Clones were read by immunoSEQ multiplex PCR, and TCRdb kept only the in-frame ones, dropping some. The sample holds about 250,000 clones; 88% are singletons and the top ten take 6% to 6.5%. Sequencing was performed on peripheral blood. The origin of the receptors is a woman aged 25 to 39 with COVID-19, enrolled during active disease.

V and J are TRBV28 and TRBJ1-2, with 7 bases matching TRBD1. V shed 6 bases and J 0 bases; nucleotides not matched to a gene: 7. Germline CDR1 MDHEN, CDR2 SYDVKM. The CDR3 spans 15 residues. CDR3 loop: CASSLDRRANYGYTF. Written as DNA, the CDR3 is TGTGCCAGCAGCTTGGACAGGAGAGCTAACTATGGCTACACCTTC.

This chain connects TRBV29-1 to TRBJ2-3; tentative D call: TRBD1 (6 bases). Germline loops: CDR1 SQVTM, CDR2 ANQGSEA. V lost 4 bases and J 1 base, leaving 12 bases between the germline ends. The CDR3 totals 14 residues. The CDR3 loop is CSVAQGRRTDTQYF. The CDR3, as DNA: TGCAGCGTTGCGCAGGGGCGCCGCACAGATACGCAGTATTTT.

The rearrangement links TRBV19 to TRBJ1-1; TRBD1 is a possible D gene (5 bases). Looked up from germline, CDR1 is LNHDA and CDR2 is SQIVND (reference sequence). V shed 3 bases and J shed 4 bases, with 12 bases lying between them. CDR3 length: 14 amino acids. The CDR3 loop reads CASSIGGKVTEAFF. The CDR3 region has the DNA TGTGCCAGTAGTATCGGGGGGAAGGTCACTGAAGCTTTCTTT. Supplemented by reference TRBV19 and TRBJ1-1, the full variable domain reads DGGITQSPKYLFRKEGQNVTLSCEQNLNHDAMYWYRQDPGQGLRLIYYSQIVNDFQKGDIAEGYSVSREKKESFPLTVTSAQKNPTAFYLCASSIGGKVTEAFFGQGTRLTVV.

The chain is built from TRBV27 and TRBJ1-5, with D possibly being TRBD1 (6 bases). CDR1 is MNHEY, CDR2 SMNVEV, per germline (reference sequence). The CDR3 length is 14 residues. V was trimmed by 5 bases and J by 2 bases, leaving 10 bases between them. CDR3 in DNA: TGTGCCAGCAGTCCGGGACAAGGCAATCAGCCCCAGCATTTT. Its translation: CASSPGQGNQPQHF.

Concerning this clone: This same CDR3 is encoded by further DNA sequences in the sample. The V and J genes are TRBV12-3 or TRBV12-4 and TRBJ2-7; D perhaps matches TRBD1 (6 bases). The CDR3 loop spans 12 amino acids. Trimming left V 5 bases short and J 3 bases short, with 8 bases between. The CDR3 bases are TGTGCCAGCAGTCCCAGGGGCTACGAGCAGTACTTC. This sequence encodes CASSPRGYEQYF.

The chain has TRBV20-1 and TRBJ2-5, with 10 bases fitting TRBD2. The CDR3 totals 18 residues. V lost 3 bases and J lost 0; bases outside the gene matches: 13. The germline V gene has CDR1 DFQATT and CDR2 SNEGSKA (reference sequence). The CDR3 region is CSASVGLAGDKYQETQYF. The CDR3 DNA reads as TGCAGTGCTAGTGTCGGTCTAGCGGGAGATAAGTACCAAGAGACCCAGTACTTC.

This rearrangement joins TRBV21-1 to TRBJ2-7; the table names TRBD1, a call not compared with the DNA. TRBV21-1 is a pseudogene locus. This CDR3 contains 16 residues. The CDR3 DNA follows: TGTGCCAGCAGCAAAGTTTTAAGACAGGACTCCTACGAGCAGTACTTC. Amino acid sequence: CASSKVLRQDSYEQYF.

This chain connects TRBV24-1 to TRBJ2-1; TRBD2 aligns across 12 bases. The germline V gene has CDR1 KGHDR and CDR2 SFDVKD. The CDR3 consists of 17 residues. Trimming at V came to 3 bases and at J to 12 bases, leaving 14 bases not matched to a gene. CDR3 protein: CATSDAPLASGGVRQFF. DNA for the CDR3: TGTGCCACCAGTGATGCCCCCCTGGCTAGCGGGGGGGTCCGGCAGTTCTTC.

The chain links TRBV11-3 to TRBJ2-1, with D possibly being TRBD2 (5 bases). The CDR3 spans 16 residues. The V gene's germline CDR1 is SGHNT and CDR2 YENEEA. Trimming removed 5 bases from V and 3 bases from J, with 17 bases in between. Here the CDR3 DNA reads TGTGCCAGCAGCCCAGAAGGAACTAGTTTCTACAATGAGCAGTTCTTC. Protein sequence: CASSPEGTSFYNEQFF.

This chain connects TRBV6-5 to TRBJ1-1; D is perhaps TRBD1 (6 bases). V gave up 6 bases and J gave up 6 bases, with 17 bases separating them. In germline, CDR1 is MNHEY, CDR2 SVGAGI. The CDR3 is 14 amino acids. CDR3 loop: CASRDTNTGSEAFF. The CDR3 DNA reads as TGTGCCAGCAGAGACACCAACACAGGGTCTGAAGCTTTCTTT.

The chain couples TRBV5-6 to TRBJ2-1; 11 nucleotides match TRBD2. Trimming cost V 8 bases and J 0 bases; bases outside gene matches: 13. Germline V gene lookup returns CDR1 SGHDT and CDR2 YYEEEE. This CDR3 is 18 amino acids long. In nucleotides, the CDR3 is TGTGCCAGTTGGACGGGACTAGCGGAGAGGGGCTCCTACAATGAGCAGTTCTTC. Translated, it gives CASWTGLAERGSYNEQFF. Together with reference TRBV5-6 and TRBJ2-1, the CDR3 gives the full variable domain: DAGVTQSPTHLIKTRGQQVTLRCSPKSGHDTVSWYQQALGQGPQFIFQYYEEEERQRGNFPDRFSGHQFPNYSSELNVNALLLGDSALYLCASWTGLAERGSYNEQFFGPGTRLTVL.

The V and J genes are TRBV18 and TRBJ2-7; 9 nucleotides line up with TRBD1. The CDR3 extends over 14 amino acids. The germline CDR1 and CDR2 sequences are KGHSH and LQKENI. With V trimmed by 6 bases and J by 3 bases, 6 bases remained unmatched. The DNA for the CDR3 is TGTGCCAGCTCCGCGGGACAGGGTAACTACGAGCAGTACTTC. Protein product: CASSAGQGNYEQYF.

The rearrangement uses TRBV4-3 and TRBJ2-6, with 10 bases lining up with TRBD2. The CDR3 extends over 18 amino acids. Trimming removed 1 base from V and 0 bases from J; junction bases left unmatched: 3. In germline, CDR1 is LGHNA, CDR2 YSLEER. The CDR3 reads CASSQGTSGFSGANVLTF. The CDR3 nucleotides are TGCGCCAGCAGCCAAGGGACTAGCGGTTTCTCTGGGGCCAACGTCCTGACTTTC.

The chain recombines TRBV18 with TRBJ2-7; 10 bases align to TRBD1. Germline-derived CDR1 and CDR2 are KGHSH and LQKENI. CDR3 length equals 14 residues. Trimming removed 2 bases from V and 2 bases from J; junction bases left unmatched: 0. CDR3 DNA sequence: TGTGCCAGCTCACCAGGGACAGGGGCCTACGAGCAGTACTTC. It specifies CASSPGTGAYEQYF.

The V and J genes are TRBV9 and TRBJ2-1; a weak D match, TRBD1 (7 bases). V lost 4 bases to trimming and J lost 5 bases, with 28 bases between them. Germline assignment: CDR1 SGDLS and CDR2 YYNGEE. The CDR3 loop spans 19 amino acids. CDR3 DNA sequence: TGTGCCAGCAGCCCTAGAGGAGGGGGCGGGTTCTTGAGACACAATGAGCAGTTCTTC. As protein: CASSPRGGGGFLRHNEQFF.

This rearrangement joins TRBV5-1 to TRBJ2-7; TRBD2 aligns across 12 bases. CDR1 is SGHRS and CDR2 is YFSETQ in the germline V gene. CDR3 length: 18 amino acids. Trimming removed 1 base from V and 2 bases from J; junction bases left unmatched: 10. The chain's CDR3 is CASSLLPQGLAGTYEQYV. DNA for the CDR3: TGCGCCAGCAGCTTGTTGCCCCAGGGACTAGCGGGTACCTACGAGCAGTACGTC.

This rearrangement joins TRBV21-1 to TRBJ1-1; whether TRBD1, the table's D call, matches the DNA was not checked. TRBV21-1 is deemed a pseudogene. The length of the CDR3 is 19 residues. CDR3 sequence (DNA): TGTGCCAGCAGCAAAATCCACTCCTGGACAGGGCGCATGAACACTGAAGCTTTCTTT. Translation gives CASSKIHSWTGRMNTEAFF.

This rearrangement joins TRBV7-6 to TRBJ2-7; TRBD1 agrees at 7 bases. Per germline, CDR1 SGHVS and CDR2 FNYEAQ. This CDR3 comprises 14 residues. V lost 5 bases to trimming and J lost 3 bases; unmatched junction nucleotides: 7. CDR3 DNA sequence: TGTGCCAGCAGCAAGAACCCAGGGGGCTACGAGCAGTACTTC. Protein product: CASSKNPGGYEQYF.

J is TRBJ1-1 and V is TRBV5-1; no definite D call. V lost 0 bases, J lost 1 base, and 10 bases lay in between. Germline V gene sequence: CDR1 SGHRS, CDR2 YFSETQ. This CDR3 has 15 residues. CDR3 amino acids: CASSLAGIGNTEAFF. CDR3 DNA sequence: TGCGCCAGCAGCTTGGCGGGGATCGGGAACACTGAAGCTTTCTTT.

The V and J genes are TRBV25-1 and TRBJ1-4; no clear D gene. V gave up 6 bases and J gave up 8 bases, with 10 bases separating them. The germline CDR1 and CDR2 sequences are MGHDK and SYGVNS. The CDR3 length is 12 residues. CDR3 bases: TGTGCCAGCAGGGGTTCCGGGGAAAAACTGTTTTTT. It encodes CASRGSGEKLFF.

The J gene is TRBJ2-7, the V gene TRBV4-1, with 7 positions matching TRBD1. This CDR3 spans 19 amino acids. In germline, CDR1 is MGHRA, CDR2 YSYEKL. Germline trimming cut 0 bases from V and 3 bases from J; bases unmatched to any gene: 17. In DNA form, the CDR3 reads TGCGCCAGCAGCCAAGATTTGAAGGGGGCCCCTCGCCCTTTCTACGAGCAGTACTTC. It codes for CASSQDLKGAPRPFYEQYF.

The chain carries TRBV29-1 and TRBJ1-3; 9 bases map to TRBD1. This CDR3 has 13 amino acids. The germline CDR1 and CDR2 sequences are SQVTM and ANQGSEA. V lost 7 bases and J lost 4; bases outside the gene matches: 5. Here the CDR3 reads CSAGTGPGNTIYF. Here the CDR3 DNA reads TGCAGCGCTGGGACAGGGCCAGGAAACACCATATATTTT.

The rearrangement links TRBV24-1 to TRBJ2-1; D might be TRBD1 (5 bases). Trimming removed 9 bases from V and 0 bases from J, with 17 bases in between. Germline assignment: CDR1 KGHDR and CDR2 SFDVKD. The CDR3 is 16 amino acids. The CDR3 DNA is TGTGCCACCGGGGATAGTCAGGGCAACTCCTACAATGAGCAGTTCTTC. Protein: CATGDSQGNSYNEQFF.

The chain uses TRBV19 and TRBJ2-1, with 14 positions matching TRBD2. Germline V gene lookup returns CDR1 LNHDA and CDR2 SQIVND (reference sequence). The CDR3 consists of 16 residues. The V segment lost 6 bases and the J segment 9 bases; nucleotides outside the gene matches: 10. The CDR3 bases are TGTGCCAGTAGGATCCGGACTAGCGGGAGGATCAGTGAGCAGTTCTTC. Amino acids: CASRIRTSGRISEQFF. The full variable domain, completed using reference TRBV19 and TRBJ2-1, is DGGITQSPKYLFRKEGQNVTLSCEQNLNHDAMYWYRQDPGQGLRLIYYSQIVNDFQKGDIAEGYSVSREKKESFPLTVTSAQKNPTAFYLCASRIRTSGRISEQFFGPGTRLTVL.